The 26 T cell receptor beta chains reported below all come from one sample, sequenced in a study of T cell responses to AZD1222 COVID-19 vaccine. Measured with immunoSEQ multiplex PCR; TCRdb has only the in-frame clones, and not every one. Of about 160,000 clones in the sample, approximately 92% were seen once. Sequences were derived from peripheral blood, sampled on day 0 of AZD1222 vaccination. These receptors all stem from an adult in good health.

This chain connects TRBV19 to TRBJ2-7; TRBD1 matches at 8 bases. Germline V CDR1 and CDR2: LNHDA, SQIVND (reference sequence). The CDR3 loop spans 15 amino acids. J was trimmed by 3 bases and V by 5 bases; bases with no gene match: 9. CDR3 protein: CASSPRTGRGYEQYF. The CDR3 region has the DNA TGTGCCAGTAGTCCGAGGACAGGGCGCGGCTACGAGCAGTACTTC.

This chain uses TRBV13 with TRBJ2-1; a weak D match, TRBD2 (6 bases). Germline V gives CDR1 PRHDT, CDR2 FYEKMQ (reference sequence). This CDR3 comprises 17 residues. Trimming took off 0 bases at V and 0 bases at J, with 12 bases between the two ends. CDR3 coding DNA: TGTGCCAGCAGCTTAGGGACTAGGGGTGCCTCCTACAATGAGCAGTTCTTC. This codes for CASSLGTRGASYNEQFF.

V is TRBV11-2 and J is TRBJ1-2, with D possibly matching TRBD1 (5 bases). V shed 3 bases and J shed 8 bases, with 19 bases lying between them. CDR3 length: 15 amino acids. Germline V gives CDR1 SGHAT, CDR2 FQNNGV. For the CDR3, the DNA is TGTGCCAGCAGCTTTATTGGCGGGGCCCGGGGCGGCTACACCTTC. It translates to CASSFIGGARGGYTF.

In this sample, this clone turned up once. In nucleotides, the CDR3 is TGTGCCAGCAGCTTAGGGCTAGCGGGGATGTACAATGAGCAGTTCTTC. Translated: CASSLGLAGMYNEQFF. This chain connects TRBV13 to TRBJ2-1, with 9 positions matching TRBD2. Germline V gives CDR1 PRHDT, CDR2 FYEKMQ (reference sequence). This CDR3 region has 16 residues. The J segment lost 4 bases and the V segment lost 0 bases, leaving 4 bases of the junction unmatched.

CDR3 protein: CASSPATGLYNSPLHF. The CDR3 region has the DNA TGTGCCAGCAGCCCCGCGACAGGGCTCTATAATTCACCCCTCCACTTT. This chain uses TRBV7-9 with TRBJ1-6, with TRBD1 matching over 7 bases. This CDR3 region has 16 residues. Per germline, CDR1 SEHNR and CDR2 FQNEAQ (reference sequence). V lost 5 bases, J lost 3 bases, and 7 bases stayed unmatched.

The chain couples TRBV15 to TRBJ1-1; perhaps TRBD1 as D (5 bases). CDR1 LNHNV and CDR2 YYDKDF come from the germline V gene (reference sequence). CDR3 length: 14 amino acids. With 1 base removed from V and 1 base from J, the gap between germline ends came to 7 bases. CDR3 nucleotides: TGTGCCACCAGCAGAGTCACAGGGAACACTGAAGCTTTCTTT. Protein sequence: CATSRVTGNTEAFF.

The chain links TRBV5-5 to TRBJ1-3; 7 bases agree with TRBD1. Germline CDR1 reads SGHKS; CDR2 reads YYEKEE (reference sequence). This CDR3 is built from 14 residues. The J segment lost 8 bases and the V segment lost 4 bases, leaving 9 bases of the junction unmatched. The CDR3 coding sequence is TGTGCCAGCAGCACTCAGGGGGGGCTGGACACCATATATTTT. Translation gives CASSTQGGLDTIYF. Filled out from reference TRBV5-5 and TRBJ1-3, the complete variable domain reads DAGVTQSPTHLIKTRGQQVTLRCSPISGHKSVSWYQQVLGQGPQFIFQYYEKEERGRGNFPDRFSARQFPNYSSELNVNALLLGDSALYLCASSTQGGLDTIYFGEGSWLTVV.

The chain recombines TRBV7-9 with TRBJ1-5, with a weak D call TRBD1 (6 bases). Germline-derived CDR1 and CDR2 are SEHNR and FQNEAQ (reference sequence). This CDR3 contains 14 residues. Deletions cut 5 bases from V and 5 bases from J, with 13 bases between. The CDR3 sequence is CASSADSRYQPQHF. CDR3 nucleotides: TGTGCCAGCAGCGCGGACAGCAGGTATCAGCCCCAGCATTTT.

The V gene is TRBV24-1, the J gene TRBJ2-5; 7 bases align to TRBD1. The CDR3 is 17 amino acids. With 6 bases clipped from V and 3 bases from J, the junction kept 15 bases outside the gene matches. Per the germline V gene, CDR1 is KGHDR and CDR2 is SFDVKD. The CDR3 reads CATSYRNKGGPKETQYF. CDR3 sequence (DNA): TGTGCCACCAGTTATCGAAATAAAGGGGGCCCAAAAGAGACCCAGTACTTC.

The chain recombines TRBV13 with TRBJ2-1; a weak D match, TRBD1 (6 bases). The CDR3 extends over 12 amino acids. The V end lost 4 bases, the J end lost 7 bases, and 8 bases lay between the germline ends. Germline V lookup: CDR1 PRHDT, CDR2 FYEKMQ (reference sequence). The CDR3 region is CASSSQGNEQFF. The CDR3 nucleotides are TGTGCCAGCAGCTCCCAGGGGAATGAGCAGTTCTTC. The full variable domain, rest sourced from reference TRBV13 and TRBJ2-1, is AAGVIQSPRHLIKEKRETATLKCYPIPRHDTVYWYQQGPGQDPQFLISFYEKMQSDKGSIPDRFSAQQFSDYHSELNMSSLELGDSALYFCASSSQGNEQFFGPGTRLTVL.

The genes are TRBV5-1 and TRBJ1-2, with 8 bases identical to TRBD1. The germline CDR1 and CDR2 sequences are SGHRS and YFSETQ. The V and J ends lost 4 bases and 5 bases, in that order; junction bases with no gene match: 10. The length of the CDR3 is 15 residues. The CDR3 sequence is CASSRSGQGEYGYTF. As DNA, the CDR3 is TGCGCCAGCAGCCGGAGCGGACAGGGTGAATATGGCTACACCTTC.

V gene TRBV7-3 combines with J gene TRBJ2-2; 13 bases match TRBD2. CDR1 and CDR2 (germline): SGHTA, FQGTGA. CDR3 length: 19 residues. Trimming at V came to 5 bases and at J to 4 bases, leaving 13 bases not matched to a gene. The CDR3 DNA follows: TGTGCCAGCAGCACCCGAGGGGGACTAGCGGGGTCTAGCACCGGGGAGCTGTTTTTT. Amino acids: CASSTRGGLAGSSTGELFF.

The chain joins TRBV3-1 (or the pseudogene TRBV3-2) to TRBJ2-5; 8 bases are a match to TRBD1. Germline CDR1 LGHDT, CDR2 YNNKEL (reference sequence). V lost 0 bases and J lost 6; bases outside the gene matches: 3. CDR3 length equals 14 residues. The chain's CDR3 is CASSQEDRGQTQYF. The CDR3 DNA reads TGTGCCAGCAGCCAAGAAGACAGGGGCCAGACCCAGTACTTC.

J is TRBJ1-2 and V is TRBV3-1 (or the pseudogene TRBV3-2); D is perhaps TRBD1 (5 bases). The ends were cut back, 5 bases at V and 6 bases at J, with 16 bases in the middle. The germline V gene encodes CDR1 LGHDT and CDR2 YNNKEL (reference sequence). The CDR3 has 14 residues. The CDR3 sequence is CASSYQGGLDGYTF. DNA for the CDR3: TGTGCCAGCAGCTACCAGGGTGGGCTGGATGGCTACACCTTC.

V is TRBV28 and J is TRBJ1-3, with 8 bases fitting TRBD1. The germline V gene encodes CDR1 MDHEN and CDR2 SYDVKM. V shed 6 bases and J 4 bases; nucleotides not matched to a gene: 5. There are 14 residues in the CDR3. The CDR3, as DNA: TGTGCCAGCAGCCCGGACAGGGCCGGAAACACCATATATTTT. Its protein product is CASSPDRAGNTIYF.

The V and J genes are TRBV20-1 and TRBJ2-7; 7 bases are a match to TRBD1. The CDR3 has 14 amino acids. CDR1 is DFQATT and CDR2 is SNEGSKA in the germline V gene (reference sequence). The J segment lost 7 bases and the V segment lost 3 bases, leaving 12 bases of the junction unmatched. This CDR3 reads CSASQGTAPREQYF. CDR3 in DNA: TGCAGTGCTAGTCAGGGGACAGCGCCGAGGGAGCAGTACTTC.

This rearrangement joins TRBV27 to TRBJ2-1; TRBD1 is a possible D gene (6 bases). This CDR3 has 14 residues. Per the germline V gene, CDR1 is MNHEY and CDR2 is SMNVEV (reference sequence). The germline V and J ends were trimmed by 7 bases and 6 bases, with 16 bases remaining between them. CDR3 protein: CASTDVGAGNEQFF. CDR3 nucleotide sequence: TGTGCCAGCACCGACGTGGGGGCGGGCAATGAGCAGTTCTTC.

The chain joins TRBV4-1 to TRBJ2-7, with D uncertain. The germline V gene has CDR1 MGHRA and CDR2 YSYEKL. CDR3 length equals 15 residues. The ends were cut back, 2 bases at V and 3 bases at J, with 14 bases in the middle. For the CDR3, the DNA is TGCGCCAGCAGCCAAACCTACGGCGGATACTACGAGCAGTACTTC. Encoded protein: CASSQTYGGYYEQYF.

This chain uses TRBV29-1 with TRBJ1-1; TRBD1 might be the D (5 bases). Trimming pared 0 bases from V and 0 bases from J, leaving 14 bases between. Germline loops: CDR1 SQVTM, CDR2 ANQGSEA. The CDR3 covers 16 residues. As DNA, the CDR3 is TGCAGCGTTGAAGATGCCCCGGGGGTGATGAACACTGAAGCTTTCTTT. Translating it yields CSVEDAPGVMNTEAFF.

The gene calls are TRBV6-2 or TRBV6-3 and TRBJ2-7; 7 bases fit TRBD1. CDR1 and CDR2 (germline): MNHEY, SVGEGT. There are 16 residues in the CDR3. The J segment lost 1 base and the V segment lost 0 bases, leaving 6 bases of the junction unmatched. The CDR3 is CASSYSPRDSSYEQYF. CDR3 bases: TGTGCCAGCAGTTACTCCCCTCGGGACAGTTCCTACGAGCAGTACTTC.

V and J are TRBV11-3 and TRBJ1-4; 8 bases line up with TRBD1. This CDR3 region has 18 residues. The germline V gene encodes CDR1 SGHNT and CDR2 YENEEA. Trimming took 6 bases from V and 3 from J; bases not matched to a gene: 15. The CDR3 region is CASRRTKGQAISNEKLFF. The CDR3 DNA sequence: TGTGCCAGCAGGAGGACTAAGGGACAGGCGATCTCTAATGAAAAACTGTTTTTT.

V usage is TRBV7-3 and J usage is TRBJ2-2, with D possibly being TRBD1 (5 bases). The germline V gene encodes CDR1 SGHTA and CDR2 FQGTGA. Trimming cost V 6 bases and J 0 bases, with 14 bases left between them. CDR3 length equals 16 residues. The CDR3 DNA reads TGTGCCAGCAGGGATTCGACAGAACCGAACACCGGGGAGCTGTTTTTT. It codes for CASRDSTEPNTGELFF.

The gene calls are TRBV5-6 and TRBJ1-3; D is unclear. Per the germline V gene, CDR1 is SGHDT and CDR2 is YYEEEE. V shed 4 bases and J shed 0 bases, with 11 bases lying between them. The CDR3 consists of 15 residues. CDR3 nucleotide sequence: TGTGCCAGCAGCCACGGACCGCTCTCTGGAAACACCATATATTTT. This translates into CASSHGPLSGNTIYF.

The rearrangement links TRBV7-9 to TRBJ1-2; 9 nucleotides match TRBD1. The CDR3 consists of 11 residues. The V gene's germline CDR1 is SEHNR and CDR2 FQNEAQ (reference sequence). The junction had 5 bases not matched to a gene; V was cut back by 6 bases and J by 12 bases. The CDR3 loop reads CASRGTGKNTF. DNA of the CDR3: TGTGCCAGCAGAGGGACAGGGAAAAACACCTTC.

This clone has more than one count but fewer than ten. V is TRBV3-1 (or the pseudogene TRBV3-2) and J is TRBJ1-5; D is ambiguous. This CDR3 is built from 14 residues. The germline V gene encodes CDR1 LGHDT and CDR2 YNNKEL (reference sequence). V lost 0 bases and J 6 bases, leaving 9 bases between the germline ends. The CDR3 reads CASSQEGSIQPQHF. CDR3 nucleotides: TGTGCCAGCAGCCAAGAGGGGTCTATTCAGCCCCAGCATTTT.

The gene calls are TRBV19 and TRBJ2-7; TRBD1 might be the D (6 bases). This CDR3 spans 14 amino acids. Germline CDR1 is LNHDA and CDR2 is SQIVND (reference sequence). V gave up 4 bases and J gave up 6 bases, with 16 bases separating them. The CDR3 DNA follows: TGTGCCAGTAGTAACACACCGGGACACAGCGAGCAGTACTTC. As protein: CASSNTPGHSEQYF.